This T cell receptor beta chain was recorded in a study of OX40 agonist ivuxolimab in advanced cancers. Method: immunoSEQ multiplex PCR; TCRdb's copy keeps in-frame clones and lacks some. Here the sample spans 60,000 to 75,000 clones, roughly 84% being singletons. The receptor's source is an adult with an advanced solid tumor such as melanoma, head and neck, liver or kidney cancer. Sample: CD4+ or CD8+ T cells sorted from blood, taken in a trial of the OX40 agonist ivuxolimab.

The CDR3 DNA reads as TGTGCCAGCAGATGGGGGACAAGAGACACTGAAGCTTTCTTT. Residues: CASRWGTRDTEAFF. The chain couples TRBV28 to TRBJ1-1; D is perhaps TRBD1 (6 bases). Deletions cut 6 bases from V and 3 bases from J, with 14 bases between. The V gene's germline CDR1 is MDHEN and CDR2 SYDVKM. The CDR3 has 14 residues. The full variable domain, its missing parts supplied by reference TRBV28 and TRBJ1-1, is DVKVTQSSRYLVKRTGEKVFLECVQDMDHENMFWYRQDPGLGLRLIYFSYDVKMKEKGDIPEGYSVSREKKERFSLILESASTNQTSMYLCASRWGTRDTEAFFGQGTRLTVV.